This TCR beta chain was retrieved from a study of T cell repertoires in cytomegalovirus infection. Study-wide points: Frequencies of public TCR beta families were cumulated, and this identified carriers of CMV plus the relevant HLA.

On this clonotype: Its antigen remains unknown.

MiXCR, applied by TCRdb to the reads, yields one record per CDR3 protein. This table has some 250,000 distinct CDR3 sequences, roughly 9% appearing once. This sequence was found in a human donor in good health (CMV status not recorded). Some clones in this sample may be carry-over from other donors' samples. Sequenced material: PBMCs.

CDR3 in DNA: TGTGCCAGCAGCCAAGGAGGGCGACAGGGACCATGGCGTAATGAAAAACTGTTTTTT. It yields the protein CASSQGGRQGPWRNEKLFF. V gene TRBV3-1 combines with J gene TRBJ1-4; TRBD1 agrees at 7 bases. Per the germline V gene, CDR1 is LGHDT and CDR2 is YNNKEL (reference sequence). J lost 4 bases, V lost 1 base, and 15 bases had no gene match. CDR3 length: 19 amino acids.